The present T cell receptor beta chain was sequenced within a study of blood T cells in healthy people across ages. Study information: Every two T cells gave about one barcoded beta molecule via template switching. Study-level results: Because sorting was not performed, PBMCs prevented conclusive naive versus antigen-experienced comparison.

The germline gives CDR1 SGHTA, CDR2 FQGTGA. Deletions cut 2 bases from V and 3 bases from J, with 7 bases between. The CDR3 totals 13 residues. Isolated PBMCs totaled at least 6 million in each sample. Comments on this clonotype: Its antigen is not identified.

A second PCR, run for roughly 7 to 11 cycles, used a sample-barcoded 5' primer plus a J-beta primer mix. Template switching added a 12-random-nucleotide identifier to every cDNA molecule. A single record per CDR3 protein comes from TCRdb applying MiXCR to the 5' RACE reads. Among 650,000 or so distinct CDR3 sequences listed, 52% were seen once. Sample: blood. This sequence was found in a woman of 80 years or more in good health. The chain couples TRBV7-3 to TRBJ1-2; D not resolved. The CDR3 DNA reads TGTGCCAGCAGCTTACAGCCCGACTATGGCTACACCTTC. This translates into CASSLQPDYGYTF. Together with reference TRBV7-3 and TRBJ1-2, the CDR3 gives the full variable domain: GAGVSQTPSNKVTEKGKYVELRCDPISGHTALYWYRQSLGQGPEFLIYFQGTGAADDSGLPNDRFFAVRPEGSVSTLKIQRTERGDSAVYLCASSLQPDYGYTFGSGTRLTVV.